This TCR beta chain was identified during a study of blood T cell repertoires in COVID-19. Profiling relied on immunoSEQ multiplex PCR, and the TCRdb table lists in-frame clones only, not all of them. The sample carries about 120,000 clones, 85% recorded once. The CDR3 spans 16 residues. The germline V gene encodes CDR1 LNHDA and CDR2 SQIVND (reference sequence). V lost 3 bases to trimming and J lost 2 bases; unmatched junction nucleotides: 7. Source material: peripheral blood. This sequence was found in a man older than 75 with acute or convalescent COVID-19. The chain couples TRBV19 to TRBJ2-5; 9 bases are a match to TRBD1. In DNA form, the CDR3 reads TGTGCCAGTAGTATCGTACCCGGACAGGGGCAAGAGACCCAGTACTTC. It codes for CASSIVPGQGQETQYF.